This T cell receptor (beta chain) came from a study of T cell responses to AZD1222 COVID-19 vaccine. Study-level findings and limits: Baseline serology detected seropositivity in only a handful of AZD1222 recipients. Clonal diversity was possibly underestimated, and the donors were mostly white British, with more females. Rises in breadth and depth of Spike-specific TCRs came after two AZD1222 doses.

Clones were sequenced by immunoSEQ multiplex PCR, and TCRdb holds only the in-frame ones, with some missing. The sample lists about 120,000 clones; 85% to 90% were seen once. The CDR3 loop spans 16 amino acids. Germline lookup yields CDR1 LNHDA and CDR2 SQIVND (reference sequence). V was shortened by 6 bases and J by 2 bases, with 17 bases between the two germline ends. This clone was seen a single time. Its cognate antigen is unknown. Recipients boosted at about 4 weeks or about 12 weeks are pooled. Here the sequenced sample was peripheral blood, taken 28 days after the second AZD1222 dose. The V and J genes are TRBV19 and TRBJ1-5, with D uncertain. The receptor comes from an adult who received the AZD1222 COVID-19 vaccine. CDR3 in amino acids: CASSKTSDTRNQPQHF. In nucleotides, the CDR3 is TGTGCCAGTAGCAAAACTTCTGACACTCGCAATCAGCCCCAGCATTTT.